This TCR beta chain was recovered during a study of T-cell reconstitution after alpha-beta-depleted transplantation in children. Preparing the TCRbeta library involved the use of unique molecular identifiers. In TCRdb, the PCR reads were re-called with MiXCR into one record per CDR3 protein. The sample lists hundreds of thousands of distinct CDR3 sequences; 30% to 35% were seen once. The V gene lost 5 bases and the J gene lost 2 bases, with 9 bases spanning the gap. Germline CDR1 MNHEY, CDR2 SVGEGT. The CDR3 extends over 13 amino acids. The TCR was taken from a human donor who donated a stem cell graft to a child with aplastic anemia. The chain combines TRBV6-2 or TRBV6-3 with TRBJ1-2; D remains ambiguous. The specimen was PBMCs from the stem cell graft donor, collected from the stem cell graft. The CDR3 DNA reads TGTGCCAGCAGTCACCGCCTGAACTATGGCTACACCTTC. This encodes CASSHRLNYGYTF.